Listed below are T cell receptor beta chains from one sample, sequenced in a study of T cell responses to AZD1222 COVID-19 vaccine. TCRdb's copy holds only in-frame clones and misses some; the assay was immunoSEQ multiplex PCR. The sample carries about 140,000 clones, 90% to 95% recorded once. The source was peripheral blood, collected after recovery from COVID-19. Source of these receptors: an adult who had recovered from COVID-19. The CDR3 runs from the conserved cysteine through the conserved F or W. A D gene is named only where the DNA matches it firmly. Size values are once, few and many counts, or a class for expanded clones, and some rows have none.

size: -
V: TRBV6-5
D: -
J: TRBJ2-7
length: 15
DNA: TGTGCCAGCACCCCCGCTGGAGCGGGTTCCTACGAGCAGTACTTC
CDR3: CASTPAGAGSYEQYF

size: few
V: TRBV19
D: -
J: TRBJ1-4
length: 12
DNA: TGTGCCAGTAGTATAAGGAGTGAAAAACTGTTTTTT
CDR3: CASSIRSEKLFF

size: -
V: TRBV7-8
D: TRBD2
J: TRBJ2-5
length: 19
DNA: TGTGCCAGCAGCCCAGCCCGGACTAGCGGGAGGTCAGGGCGGGAGACCCAGTACTTC
CDR3: CASSPARTSGRSGRETQYF

size: -
V: TRBV6-4
D: TRBD2
J: TRBJ2-1
length: 16
DNA: TGTGCCAGCAGTGACACCATAGCGGGAGTAACGAATGAGCAGTTCTTC
CDR3: CASSDTIAGVTNEQFF

size: -
V: TRBV10-1
D: -
J: TRBJ2-2
length: 15
DNA: TGCGCCAGCAGGGGGAGGCTAGGGCGTACCGGGGAGCTGTTTTTT
CDR3: CASRGRLGRTGELFF

size: -
V: TRBV5-1
D: TRBD2
J: TRBJ2-5
length: 14
DNA: TGCGCCAGCAGCTTGGTAGCTAGCGGAGAGACCCAGTACTTC
CDR3: CASSLVASGETQYF

size: -
V: TRBV7-7
D: -
J: TRBJ2-7
length: 13
DNA: TGTGCTAGCAGCTTGACCCTTAGCTACGAGCAGTACTTC
CDR3: CASSLTLSYEQYF

size: -
V: TRBV2
D: -
J: TRBJ2-1
length: 15
DNA: TGTGCCAGCAGTCCCCAGGGAGGTCTCTACAATGAGCAGTTCTTC
CDR3: CASSPQGGLYNEQFF

size: -
V: TRBV7-3
D: -
J: TRBJ1-6
length: 12
DNA: TGTGCCAGCAGTTACAATGATTCACCCCTCCACTTT
CDR3: CASSYNDSPLHF

size: once
V: TRBV28
D: TRBD1
J: TRBJ1-2
length: 15
DNA: TGTGCCAGCACAGTGGGGCAGGGGGTCCTCTATGGCTACACCTTC
CDR3: CASTVGQGVLYGYTF

size: -
V: TRBV29-1
D: TRBD2
J: TRBJ2-3
length: 17
DNA: TGCAGCGTTCAAATAGCGGGAGGGCCGTTAGCCACAGATACGCAGTATTTT
CDR3: CSVQIAGGPLATDTQYF

size: -
V: TRBV19
D: TRBD1
J: TRBJ1-5
length: 15
DNA: TGTGCCAGTAGTATACTCGGACAGGGGAATCGACCCCAGCATTTT
CDR3: CASSILGQGNRPQHF

size: -
V: TRBV7-8
D: -
J: TRBJ2-3
length: 17
DNA: TGTGCCAGCAGCTCCCGCTCCACTTCGGCCAATACAGATACGCAGTATTTT
CDR3: CASSSRSTSANTDTQYF

size: -
V: TRBV7-8
D: -
J: TRBJ1-2
length: 12
DNA: TGTGCCAGCAGCCACGACAACTATGGCTACACCTTC
CDR3: CASSHDNYGYTF

size: -
V: TRBV21-1
D: -
J: TRBJ2-1
length: 16
DNA: TGTGCCAGCAACCCGGTTAGCGGGAGCTCCTACAATGAGCAGTTCTTC
CDR3: CASNPVSGSSYNEQFF

size: -
V: TRBV6-4
D: -
J: TRBJ1-3
length: 14
DNA: TGTGCCAGCAGTTCCCAGGGGAACAGAAACACCATATATTTT
CDR3: CASSSQGNRNTIYF

size: -
V: TRBV2
D: -
J: TRBJ2-7
length: 13
DNA: TGTGCCAGCAGAATATGGAGAAATTACGAGCAGTACTTC
CDR3: CASRIWRNYEQYF

size: -
V: TRBV7-9
D: -
J: TRBJ2-2
length: 17
DNA: TGTGCCAGCAGCTTTACCAGGGGGGGCCCGAACACCGGGGAGCTGTTTTTT
CDR3: CASSFTRGGPNTGELFF

size: -
V: TRBV7-3
D: TRBD2
J: TRBJ2-1
length: 16
DNA: TGTGCCAGCAGCTCCCTCAGGACTAGCGGACTCAATGAGCAGTTCTTC
CDR3: CASSSLRTSGLNEQFF

size: -
V: TRBV28
D: -
J: TRBJ1-6
length: 17
DNA: TGTGCCAGCAGTCCCCCGGTGGGATTCGGGAGGGATTCACCCCTCCACTTT
CDR3: CASSPPVGFGRDSPLHF

size: -
V: TRBV2
D: -
J: TRBJ1-2
length: 14
DNA: TGTGCCAGCAGTGAAAGGGCGGCTAACTATGGCTACACCTTC
CDR3: CASSERAANYGYTF

size: -
V: TRBV14
D: -
J: TRBJ1-4
length: 14
DNA: TGTGCCAGCAGCCCGACAGTAGTTAATGAAAAACTGTTTTTT
CDR3: CASSPTVVNEKLFF

size: -
V: TRBV19
D: -
J: TRBJ2-6
length: 15
DNA: TGTGCCAGTAGTCTCATAACCTCTGGGGCCAACGTCCTGACTTTC
CDR3: CASSLITSGANVLTF

size: -
V: TRBV5-1
D: -
J: TRBJ2-2
length: 13
DNA: TGCGCCAGCAGGCCAGCGGGTTCCGGGGAGCTGTTTTTT
CDR3: CASRPAGSGELFF

size: -
V: TRBV5-1
D: TRBD2
J: TRBJ2-7
length: 14
DNA: TGCGCCAGCAGCCCACAGCGGGAGGGCTACGAGCAGTACTTC
CDR3: CASSPQREGYEQYF

size: -
V: TRBV19
D: -
J: TRBJ2-3
length: 13
DNA: TGTGCCAGTAGTGTAGGCACTCCAGATACGCAGTATTTT
CDR3: CASSVGTPDTQYF

size: -
V: TRBV7-9
D: TRBD1
J: TRBJ1-4
length: 18
DNA: TGTGCCAGCAGCCGCCCCGCGGGACAGGGCGCAACTAATGAAAAACTGTTTTTT
CDR3: CASSRPAGQGATNEKLFF

size: -
V: TRBV19
D: -
J: TRBJ1-2
length: 14
DNA: TGTGCCAGTAGTTTTGCTGGACTGAGCTATGGCTACACCTTC
CDR3: CASSFAGLSYGYTF

size: -
V: TRBV27
D: -
J: TRBJ1-2
length: 13
DNA: TGTGCCAGCAGTTTAGGGGGTAACTATGGCTACACCTTC
CDR3: CASSLGGNYGYTF

size: -
V: TRBV11-2
D: -
J: TRBJ2-7
length: 15
DNA: TGTGCCAGCAGCGACTCCAGGACTGGTACCTACGAGCAGTACTTC
CDR3: CASSDSRTGTYEQYF

size: once
V: TRBV7-6
D: TRBD1
J: TRBJ1-6
length: 16
DNA: TGTGCCAGCAGCTTAGGGTCGACAGGGGCCAATTCACCCCTCCACTTT
CDR3: CASSLGSTGANSPLHF

size: -
V: TRBV30
D: TRBD1
J: TRBJ1-4
length: 13
DNA: TGTGCCACACAGGGGGGGATCACTGGGCAACTGTTTTTT
CDR3: CATQGGITGQLFF

size: few
V: TRBV6-5
D: -
J: TRBJ2-2
length: 14
DNA: TGTGCCAGCAGCACAGGGGGGGACACCGGGGAGCTGTTTTTT
CDR3: CASSTGGDTGELFF

size: -
V: TRBV27
D: -
J: TRBJ2-2
length: 13
DNA: TGTGCCAGCAGGGACACGAACACCGGGGAGCTGTTTTTT
CDR3: CASRDTNTGELFF

size: -
V: TRBV6-5
D: -
J: TRBJ1-5
length: 13
DNA: TGTGCCAGTTCGCGGGAGGTCTCCCAGCCCCAGCATTTT
CDR3: CASSREVSQPQHF

size: -
V: TRBV28
D: -
J: TRBJ1-1
length: 17
DNA: TGTGCCAGCAGTTTATGGGCCTCAAGTGGGATGAACACTGAAGCTTTCTTT
CDR3: CASSLWASSGMNTEAFF

size: -
V: TRBV14
D: -
J: TRBJ1-6
length: 16
DNA: TGTGCCAGCAGCCAAGAAGGGGGACGGCGGGGTTCACCCCTCCACTTT
CDR3: CASSQEGGRRGSPLHF

size: -
V: TRBV13
D: TRBD1
J: TRBJ1-1
length: 15
DNA: TGTGCCAGCAGCCCCGGGACAGGGGGGAACACTGAAGCTTTCTTT
CDR3: CASSPGTGGNTEAFF

size: -
V: TRBV6-4
D: -
J: TRBJ2-7
length: 15
DNA: TGTGCCAGCAGTGTCGGCCAGGGAGCCTCCTACGAGCAGTACTTC
CDR3: CASSVGQGASYEQYF

size: -
V: TRBV20-1
D: -
J: TRBJ2-7
length: 11
DNA: TGCAGTGTTTATCTAACGAGCGAGCAGTACTTC
CDR3: CSVYLTSEQYF

size: -
V: TRBV30
D: -
J: TRBJ1-2
length: 17
DNA: TGTGCCTGGAGTCTCTTTCGACTGACAGGCGTCTATAATGGCTACACCTTC
CDR3: CAWSLFRLTGVYNGYTF

size: -
V: TRBV6-2/TRBV6-3
D: -
J: TRBJ2-7
length: 16
DNA: TGTGCCAGCAGTCTTACCACCGGGACCGACTCCTACGAGCAGTACTTC
CDR3: CASSLTTGTDSYEQYF

size: -
V: TRBV19
D: -
J: TRBJ2-2
length: 14
DNA: TGTGCCAGTAGGACCCCCCCGAACACCGGGGAGCTGTTTTTT
CDR3: CASRTPPNTGELFF

size: -
V: TRBV5-1
D: -
J: TRBJ1-4
length: 15
DNA: TGCGCCAGCAGCTTGGTTGCAGGGACGCGTGAAAAACTGTTTTTT
CDR3: CASSLVAGTREKLFF

size: -
V: TRBV15
D: TRBD2
J: TRBJ2-3
length: 15
DNA: TGTGCCACCAGCAGGGCCGGACTAGCAACAGATACGCAGTATTTT
CDR3: CATSRAGLATDTQYF